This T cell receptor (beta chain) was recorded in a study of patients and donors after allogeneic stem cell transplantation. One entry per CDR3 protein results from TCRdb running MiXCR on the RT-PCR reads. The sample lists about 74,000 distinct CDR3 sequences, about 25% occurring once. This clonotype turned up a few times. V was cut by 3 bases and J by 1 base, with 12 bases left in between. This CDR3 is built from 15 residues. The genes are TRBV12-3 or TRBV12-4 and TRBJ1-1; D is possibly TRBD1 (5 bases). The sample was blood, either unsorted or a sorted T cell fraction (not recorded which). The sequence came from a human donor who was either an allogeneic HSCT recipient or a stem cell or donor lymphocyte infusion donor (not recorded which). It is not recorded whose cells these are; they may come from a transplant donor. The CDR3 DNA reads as TGTGCCAGCAGTTTGGACTGGCAGGGGAACACTGAAGCTTTCTTT. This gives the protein CASSLDWQGNTEAFF.